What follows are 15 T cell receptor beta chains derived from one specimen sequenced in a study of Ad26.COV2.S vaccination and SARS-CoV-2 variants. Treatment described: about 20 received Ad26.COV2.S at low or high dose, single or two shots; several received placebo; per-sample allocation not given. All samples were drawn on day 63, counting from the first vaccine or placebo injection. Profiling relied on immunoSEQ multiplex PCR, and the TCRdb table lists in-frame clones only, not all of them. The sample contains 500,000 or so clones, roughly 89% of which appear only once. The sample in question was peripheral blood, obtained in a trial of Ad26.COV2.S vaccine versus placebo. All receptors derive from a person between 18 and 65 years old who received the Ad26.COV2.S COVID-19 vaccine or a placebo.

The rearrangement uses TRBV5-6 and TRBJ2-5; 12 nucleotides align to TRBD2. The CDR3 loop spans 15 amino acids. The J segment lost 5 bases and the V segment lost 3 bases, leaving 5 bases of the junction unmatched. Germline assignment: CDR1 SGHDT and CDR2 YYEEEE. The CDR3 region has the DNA TGTGCCAGCAGCTCTCCCCTAGCGGGGGGGGAGACCCAGTACTTC. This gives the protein CASSSPLAGGETQYF. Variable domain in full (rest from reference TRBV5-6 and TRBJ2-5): DAGVTQSPTHLIKTRGQQVTLRCSPKSGHDTVSWYQQALGQGPQFIFQYYEEEERQRGNFPDRFSGHQFPNYSSELNVNALLLGDSALYLCASSSPLAGGETQYFGPGTRLLVL.

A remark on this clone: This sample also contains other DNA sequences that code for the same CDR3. The DNA for the CDR3 is TGCGCCAGCAGCTTGCGAGAATACAATGAGCAGTTCTTC. It is translated as CASSLREYNEQFF. The chain joins TRBV5-1 to TRBJ2-1; D not certain. Trimming took 1 base from V and 4 from J, leaving 6 bases between them. The CDR3 consists of 13 residues. Germline V gene lookup returns CDR1 SGHRS and CDR2 YFSETQ. The full variable domain, with the rest looked up from reference TRBV5-1 and TRBJ2-1, is KAGVTQTPRYLIKTRGQQVTLSCSPISGHRSVSWYQQTPGQGLQFLFEYFSETQRNKGNFPGRFSGRQFSNSRSEMNVSTLELGDSALYLCASSLREYNEQFFGPGTRLTVL.

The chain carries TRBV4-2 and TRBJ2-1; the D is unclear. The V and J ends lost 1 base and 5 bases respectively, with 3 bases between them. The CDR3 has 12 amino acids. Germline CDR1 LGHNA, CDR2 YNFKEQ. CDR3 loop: CASSQVNNEQFF. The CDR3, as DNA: TGTGCCAGCAGCCAAGTTAACAATGAGCAGTTCTTC.

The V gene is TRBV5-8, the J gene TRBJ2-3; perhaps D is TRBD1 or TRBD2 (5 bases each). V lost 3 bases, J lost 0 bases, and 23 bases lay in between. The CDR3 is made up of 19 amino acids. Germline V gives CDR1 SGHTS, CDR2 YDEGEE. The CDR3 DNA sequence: TGTGCCAGCAGCTCCGGGACGGTGACTTGGGACGGGAGCACAGATACGCAGTATTTT. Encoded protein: CASSSGTVTWDGSTDTQYF.

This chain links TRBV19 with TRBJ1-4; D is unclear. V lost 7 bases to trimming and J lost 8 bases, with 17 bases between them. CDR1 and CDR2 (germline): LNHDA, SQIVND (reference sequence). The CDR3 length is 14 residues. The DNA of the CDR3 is TGTGCCAGTACCAGGAACCGGGGATGGGAAAAACTGTTTTTT. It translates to CASTRNRGWEKLFF.

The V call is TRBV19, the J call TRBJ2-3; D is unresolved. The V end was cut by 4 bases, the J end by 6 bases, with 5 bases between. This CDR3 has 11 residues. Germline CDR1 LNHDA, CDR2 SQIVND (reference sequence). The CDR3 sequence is CASSTRDTQYF. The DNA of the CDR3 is TGTGCCAGTAGTACAAGGGATACGCAGTATTTT.

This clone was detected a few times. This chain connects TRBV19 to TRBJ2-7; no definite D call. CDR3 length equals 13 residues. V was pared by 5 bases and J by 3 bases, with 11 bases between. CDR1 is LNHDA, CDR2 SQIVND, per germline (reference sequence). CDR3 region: CASSSTQGYEQYF. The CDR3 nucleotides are TGTGCCAGTAGTTCAACCCAAGGCTACGAGCAGTACTTC.

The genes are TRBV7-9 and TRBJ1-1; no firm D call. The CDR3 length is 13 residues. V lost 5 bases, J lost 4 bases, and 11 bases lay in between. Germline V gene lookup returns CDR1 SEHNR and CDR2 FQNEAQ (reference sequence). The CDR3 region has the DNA TGTGCCAGCAGCGTACAGCGATTCACTGAAGCTTTCTTT. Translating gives CASSVQRFTEAFF.

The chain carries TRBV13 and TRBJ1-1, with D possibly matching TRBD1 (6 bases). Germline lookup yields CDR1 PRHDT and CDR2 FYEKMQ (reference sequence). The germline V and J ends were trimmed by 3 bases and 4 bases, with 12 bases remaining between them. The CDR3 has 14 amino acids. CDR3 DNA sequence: TGTGCCAGCAGCTTGAGCCTGGGGGCCACTGAAGCTTTCTTT. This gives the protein CASSLSLGATEAFF.

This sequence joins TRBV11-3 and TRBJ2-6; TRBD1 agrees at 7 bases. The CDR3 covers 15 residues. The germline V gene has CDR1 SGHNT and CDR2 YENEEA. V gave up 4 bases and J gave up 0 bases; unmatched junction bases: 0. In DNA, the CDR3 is TGTGCCAGCAGCTCAGGGGGCTCTGGGGCCAACGTCCTGACTTTC. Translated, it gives CASSSGGSGANVLTF.

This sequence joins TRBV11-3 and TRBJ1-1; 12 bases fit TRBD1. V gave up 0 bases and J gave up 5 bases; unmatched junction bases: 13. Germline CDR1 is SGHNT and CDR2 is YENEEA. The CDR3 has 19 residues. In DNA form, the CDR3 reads TGTGCCAGCAGCTTAGAACGATGGGGGACAGGGGGCATGCGGACTGAAGCTTTCTTT. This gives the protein CASSLERWGTGGMRTEAFF. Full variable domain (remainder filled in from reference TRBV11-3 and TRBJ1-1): EAGVVQSPRYKIIEKKQPVAFWCNPISGHNTLYWYLQNLGQGPELLIRYENEEAVDDSQLPKDRFSAERLKGVDSTLKIQPAELGDSAVYLCASSLERWGTGGMRTEAFFGQGTRLTVV.

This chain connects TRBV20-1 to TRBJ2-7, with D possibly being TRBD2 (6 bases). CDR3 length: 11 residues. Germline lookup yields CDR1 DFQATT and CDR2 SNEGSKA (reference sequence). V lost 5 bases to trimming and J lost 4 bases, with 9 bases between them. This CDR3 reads CSAAGNYEQYF. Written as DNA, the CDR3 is TGCAGTGCTGCGGGGAATTACGAGCAGTACTTC.

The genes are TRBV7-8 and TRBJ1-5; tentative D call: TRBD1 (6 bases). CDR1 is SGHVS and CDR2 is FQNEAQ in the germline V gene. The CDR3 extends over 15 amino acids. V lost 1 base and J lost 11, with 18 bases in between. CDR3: CASSLVGGAQGTQHF. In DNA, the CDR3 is TGTGCCAGCAGCTTAGTCGGGGGGGCCCAGGGGACCCAGCATTTT.

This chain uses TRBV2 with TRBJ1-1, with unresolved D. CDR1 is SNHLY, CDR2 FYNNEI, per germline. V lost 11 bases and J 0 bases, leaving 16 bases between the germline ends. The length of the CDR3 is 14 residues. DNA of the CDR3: TGTGCCTCCAAGGAGGCAGACCTGAACACTGAAGCTTTCTTT. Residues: CASKEADLNTEAFF.

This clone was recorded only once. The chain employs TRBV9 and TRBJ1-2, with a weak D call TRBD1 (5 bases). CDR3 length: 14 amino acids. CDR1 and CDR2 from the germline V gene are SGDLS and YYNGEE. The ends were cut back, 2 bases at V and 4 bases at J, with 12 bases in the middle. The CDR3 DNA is TGTGCCAGCAGCGTTGGGGGGAGCTTCTATGGCTACACCTTC. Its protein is CASSVGGSFYGYTF.